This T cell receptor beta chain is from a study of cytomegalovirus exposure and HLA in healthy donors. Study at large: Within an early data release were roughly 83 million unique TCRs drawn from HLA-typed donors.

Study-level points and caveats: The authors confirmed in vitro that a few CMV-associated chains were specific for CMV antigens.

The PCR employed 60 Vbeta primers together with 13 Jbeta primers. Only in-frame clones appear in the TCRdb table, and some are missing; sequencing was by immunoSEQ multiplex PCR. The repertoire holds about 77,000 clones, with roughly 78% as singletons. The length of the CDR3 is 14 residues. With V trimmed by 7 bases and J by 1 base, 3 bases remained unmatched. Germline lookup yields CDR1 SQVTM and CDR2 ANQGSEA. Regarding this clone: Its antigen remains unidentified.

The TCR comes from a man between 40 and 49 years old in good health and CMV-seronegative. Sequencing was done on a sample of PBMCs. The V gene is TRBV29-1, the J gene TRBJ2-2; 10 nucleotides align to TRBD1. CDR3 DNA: TGCAGCGCCCGGACAGGGGGGAACACCGGGGAGCTGTTTTTT. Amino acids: CSARTGGNTGELFF.